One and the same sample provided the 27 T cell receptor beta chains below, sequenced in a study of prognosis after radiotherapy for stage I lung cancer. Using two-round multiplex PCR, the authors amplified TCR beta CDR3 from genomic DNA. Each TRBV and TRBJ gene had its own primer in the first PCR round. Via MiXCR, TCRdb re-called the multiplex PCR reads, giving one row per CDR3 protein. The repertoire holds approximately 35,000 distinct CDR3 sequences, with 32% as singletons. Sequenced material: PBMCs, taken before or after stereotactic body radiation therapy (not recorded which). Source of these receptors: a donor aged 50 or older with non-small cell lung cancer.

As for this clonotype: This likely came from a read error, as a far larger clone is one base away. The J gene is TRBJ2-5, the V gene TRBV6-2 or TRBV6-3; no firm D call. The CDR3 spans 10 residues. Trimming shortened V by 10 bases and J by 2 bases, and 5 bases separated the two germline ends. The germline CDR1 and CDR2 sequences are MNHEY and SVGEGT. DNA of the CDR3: TGTGCCATCTGGCAAGAGACCCAGTACTTC. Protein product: CAIWQETQYF.

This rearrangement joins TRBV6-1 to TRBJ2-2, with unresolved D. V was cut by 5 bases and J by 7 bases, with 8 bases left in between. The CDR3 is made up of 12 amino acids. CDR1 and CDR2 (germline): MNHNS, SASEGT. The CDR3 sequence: CASSQTRGELFF. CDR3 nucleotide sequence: TGTGCCAGCAGTCAGACACGCGGGGAGCTGTTTTTT.

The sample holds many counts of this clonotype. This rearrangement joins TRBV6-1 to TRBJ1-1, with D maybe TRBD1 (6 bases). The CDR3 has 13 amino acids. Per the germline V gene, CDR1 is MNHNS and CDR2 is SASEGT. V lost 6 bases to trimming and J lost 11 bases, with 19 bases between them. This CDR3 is CASRPKQGVGAFF. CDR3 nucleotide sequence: TGTGCCAGCAGACCCAAACAGGGAGTGGGGGCTTTCTTT.

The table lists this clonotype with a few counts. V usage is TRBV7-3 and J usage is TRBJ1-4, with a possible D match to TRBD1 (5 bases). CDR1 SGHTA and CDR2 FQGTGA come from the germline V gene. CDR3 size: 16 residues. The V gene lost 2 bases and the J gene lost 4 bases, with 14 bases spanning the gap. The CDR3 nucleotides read TGTGCCAGCAGCTTACCGGGGACGGAGCGTAATGAAAAACTGTTTTTT. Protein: CASSLPGTERNEKLFF.

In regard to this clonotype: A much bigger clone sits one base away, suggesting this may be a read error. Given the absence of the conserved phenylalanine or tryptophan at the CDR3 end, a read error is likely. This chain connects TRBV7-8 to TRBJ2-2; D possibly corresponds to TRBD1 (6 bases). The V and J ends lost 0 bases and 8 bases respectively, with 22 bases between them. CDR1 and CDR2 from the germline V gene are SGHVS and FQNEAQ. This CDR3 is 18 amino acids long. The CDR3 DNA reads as TGTGCCAGCAGCTTAGCGGCCTCAGGACAGCCAAAGGTTGGGGAGCTGTTTTCT. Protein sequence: CASSLAASGQPKVGELFS.

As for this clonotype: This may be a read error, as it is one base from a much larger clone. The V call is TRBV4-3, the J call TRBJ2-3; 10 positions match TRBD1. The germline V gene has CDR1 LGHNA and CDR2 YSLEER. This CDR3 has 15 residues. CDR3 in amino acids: CASSQGTGAGATQYF. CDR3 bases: TGTGCCAGCAGCCAGGGGACAGGGGCTGGGGCTACGCAGTATTTT.

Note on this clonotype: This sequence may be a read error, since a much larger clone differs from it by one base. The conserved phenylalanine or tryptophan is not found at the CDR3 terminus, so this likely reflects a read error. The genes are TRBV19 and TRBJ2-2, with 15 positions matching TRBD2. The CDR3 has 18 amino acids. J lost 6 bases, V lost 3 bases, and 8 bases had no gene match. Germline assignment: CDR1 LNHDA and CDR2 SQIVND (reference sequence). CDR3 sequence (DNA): TGTGCCAGTAGTATTCCGGGACTAGCGGGGGGAGTAGCCGGGGAGCTGTTTTCT. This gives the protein CASSIPGLAGGVAGELFS.

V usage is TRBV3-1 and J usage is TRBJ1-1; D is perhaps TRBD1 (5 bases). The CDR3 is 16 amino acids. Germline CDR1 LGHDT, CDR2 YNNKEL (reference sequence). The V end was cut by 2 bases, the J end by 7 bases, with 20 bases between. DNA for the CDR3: TGTGCCAGCAGCCAAAGGGGAGGGGTGGGGGGGATTGAAGCTTTCTTT. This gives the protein CASSQRGGVGGIEAFF.

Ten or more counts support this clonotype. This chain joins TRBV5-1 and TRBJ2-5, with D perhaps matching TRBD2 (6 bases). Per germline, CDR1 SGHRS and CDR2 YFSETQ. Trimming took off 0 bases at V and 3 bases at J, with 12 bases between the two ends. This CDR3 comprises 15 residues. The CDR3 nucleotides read TGCGCCAGCAGCTTGGGGGACTGGAACGAAGAGACCCAGTACTTC. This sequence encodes CASSLGDWNEETQYF.

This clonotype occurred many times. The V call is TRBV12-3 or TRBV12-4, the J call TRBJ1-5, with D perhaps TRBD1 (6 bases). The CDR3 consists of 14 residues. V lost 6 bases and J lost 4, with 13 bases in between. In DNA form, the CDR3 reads TGTGCCAGCAGGTCCGGGACAATTAATCAGCCCCAGCATTTT. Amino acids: CASRSGTINQPQHF.

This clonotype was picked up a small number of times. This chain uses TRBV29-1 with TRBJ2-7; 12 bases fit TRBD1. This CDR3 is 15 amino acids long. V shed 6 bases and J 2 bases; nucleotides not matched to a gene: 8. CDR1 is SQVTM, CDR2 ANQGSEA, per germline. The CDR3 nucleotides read TGCAGCGTCGGGACAGGGGGCGCGTGTCCCTACGAGCAGTACTTC. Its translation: CSVGTGGACPYEQYF.

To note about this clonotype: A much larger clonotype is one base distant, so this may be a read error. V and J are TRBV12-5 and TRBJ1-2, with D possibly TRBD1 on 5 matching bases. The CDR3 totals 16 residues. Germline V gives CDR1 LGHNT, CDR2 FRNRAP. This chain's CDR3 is CASVLVRGLPSYGYTF. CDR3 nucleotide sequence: TGTGCTAGTGTTTTGGTACGGGGGTTACCATCTTATGGCTACACCTTC.

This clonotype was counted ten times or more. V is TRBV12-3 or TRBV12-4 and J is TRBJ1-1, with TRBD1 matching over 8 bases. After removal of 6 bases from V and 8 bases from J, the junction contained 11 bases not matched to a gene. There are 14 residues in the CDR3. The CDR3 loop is CASSLGAGGLEAFF. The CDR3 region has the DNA TGTGCCAGCAGCCTGGGGGCAGGGGGCCTGGAAGCTTTCTTT.

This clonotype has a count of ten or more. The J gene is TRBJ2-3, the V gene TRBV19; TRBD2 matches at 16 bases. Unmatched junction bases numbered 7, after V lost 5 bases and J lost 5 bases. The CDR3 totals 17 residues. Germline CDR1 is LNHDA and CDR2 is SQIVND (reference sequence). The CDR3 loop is CASSVGLAGGQGDTQYF. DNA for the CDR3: TGTGCCAGTAGTGTGGGACTAGCGGGGGGGCAAGGAGATACGCAGTATTTT. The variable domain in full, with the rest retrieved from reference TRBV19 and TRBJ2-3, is DGGITQSPKYLFRKEGQNVTLSCEQNLNHDAMYWYRQDPGQGLRLIYYSQIVNDFQKGDIAEGYSVSREKKESFPLTVTSAQKNPTAFYLCASSVGLAGGQGDTQYFGPGTRLTVL.

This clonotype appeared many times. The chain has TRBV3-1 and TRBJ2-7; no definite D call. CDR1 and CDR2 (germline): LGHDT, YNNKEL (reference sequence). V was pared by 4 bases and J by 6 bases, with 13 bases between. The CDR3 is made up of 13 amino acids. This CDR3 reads CASSPSRLGEQYF. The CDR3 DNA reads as TGTGCCAGCAGCCCGTCCAGGTTGGGCGAGCAGTACTTC.

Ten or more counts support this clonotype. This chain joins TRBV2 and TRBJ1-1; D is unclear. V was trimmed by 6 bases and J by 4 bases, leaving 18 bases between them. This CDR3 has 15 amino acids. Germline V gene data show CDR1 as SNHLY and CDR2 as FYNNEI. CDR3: CASRARSFGATEAFF. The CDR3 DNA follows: TGTGCCAGCAGGGCCCGGTCATTTGGAGCCACTGAAGCTTTCTTT.

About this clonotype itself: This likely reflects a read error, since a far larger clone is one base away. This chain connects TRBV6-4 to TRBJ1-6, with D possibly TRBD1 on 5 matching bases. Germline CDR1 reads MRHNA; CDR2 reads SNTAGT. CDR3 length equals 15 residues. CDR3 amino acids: CAISYGDGLSSPLHF. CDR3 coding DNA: TGTGCCATCAGTTACGGGGACGGCTTGAGTTCACCCCTCCACTTT.

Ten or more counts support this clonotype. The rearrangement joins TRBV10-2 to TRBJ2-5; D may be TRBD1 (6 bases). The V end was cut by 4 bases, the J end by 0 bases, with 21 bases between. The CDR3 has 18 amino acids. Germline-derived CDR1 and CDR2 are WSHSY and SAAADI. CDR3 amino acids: CASSVRRSRDTNQETQYF. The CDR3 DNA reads TGCGCCAGCAGTGTCAGACGTTCCAGGGACACCAACCAAGAGACCCAGTACTTC.

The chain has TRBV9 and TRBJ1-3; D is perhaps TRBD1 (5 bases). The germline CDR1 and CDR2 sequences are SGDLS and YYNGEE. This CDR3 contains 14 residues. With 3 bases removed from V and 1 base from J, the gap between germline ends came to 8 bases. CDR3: CASSEQVSGNTIYF. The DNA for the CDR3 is TGTGCCAGCAGCGAACAGGTATCTGGAAACACCATATATTTT.

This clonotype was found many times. The CDR3 nucleotides read TGTGCCAGCAGTTTTGGCCCGGGACAGAATTCACCCCTCCACTTT. Its protein product is CASSFGPGQNSPLHF. The J gene is TRBJ1-6, the V gene TRBV12-3 or TRBV12-4; 7 positions agree with TRBD1. Losses at the gene ends were 3 bases for V and 7 bases for J; bases not matched to a gene: 6. This CDR3 comprises 15 residues.

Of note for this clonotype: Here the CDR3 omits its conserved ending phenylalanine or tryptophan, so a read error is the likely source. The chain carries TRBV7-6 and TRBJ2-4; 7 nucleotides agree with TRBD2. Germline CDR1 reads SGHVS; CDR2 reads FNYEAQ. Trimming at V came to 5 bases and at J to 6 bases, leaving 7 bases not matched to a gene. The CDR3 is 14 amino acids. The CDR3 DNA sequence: TGTGCCAGCAGCCCCGGGGGGAGGGGAAACATTCAGTACCTC. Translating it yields CASSPGGRGNIQYL.

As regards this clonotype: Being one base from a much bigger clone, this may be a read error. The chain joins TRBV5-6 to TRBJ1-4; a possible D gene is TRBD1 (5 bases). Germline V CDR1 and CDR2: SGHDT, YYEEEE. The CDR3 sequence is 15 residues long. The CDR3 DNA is TGTGTCAGCAGCTTGCCTTCGGGGGGTAATGAAAAACTGTTTTTT. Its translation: CVSSLPSGGNEKLFF.

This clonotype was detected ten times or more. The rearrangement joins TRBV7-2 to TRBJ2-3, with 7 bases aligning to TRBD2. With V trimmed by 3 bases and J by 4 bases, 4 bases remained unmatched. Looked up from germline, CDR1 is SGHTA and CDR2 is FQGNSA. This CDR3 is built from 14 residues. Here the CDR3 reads CASSLMTSPDTQYF. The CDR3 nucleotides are TGTGCCAGCAGCTTGATGACTAGCCCAGATACGCAGTATTTT.

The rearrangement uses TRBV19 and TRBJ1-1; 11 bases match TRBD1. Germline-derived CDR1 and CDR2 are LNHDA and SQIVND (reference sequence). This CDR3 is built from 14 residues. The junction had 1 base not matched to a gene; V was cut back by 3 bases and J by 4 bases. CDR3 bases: TGTGCCAGTAGTATGGACAGGGGGCCCACTGAAGCTTTCTTT. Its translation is CASSMDRGPTEAFF.

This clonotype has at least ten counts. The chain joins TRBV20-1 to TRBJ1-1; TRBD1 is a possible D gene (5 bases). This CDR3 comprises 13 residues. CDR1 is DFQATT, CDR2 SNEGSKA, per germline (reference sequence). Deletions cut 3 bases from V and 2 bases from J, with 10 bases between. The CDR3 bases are TGCAGTGCTAGCCAGACAGCTAACACTGAAGCTTTCTTT. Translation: CSASQTANTEAFF.

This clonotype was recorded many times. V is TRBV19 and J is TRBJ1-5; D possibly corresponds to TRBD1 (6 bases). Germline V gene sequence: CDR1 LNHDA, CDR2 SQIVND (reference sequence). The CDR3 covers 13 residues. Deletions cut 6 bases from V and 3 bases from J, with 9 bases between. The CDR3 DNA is TGTGCCAGTAGCGGGGACATCAATCAGCCCCAGCATTTT. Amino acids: CASSGDINQPQHF.

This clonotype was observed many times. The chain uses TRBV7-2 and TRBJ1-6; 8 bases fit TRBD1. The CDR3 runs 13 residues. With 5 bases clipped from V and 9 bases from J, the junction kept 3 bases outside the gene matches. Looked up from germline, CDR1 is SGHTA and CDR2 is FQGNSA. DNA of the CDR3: TGTGCCAGCAGCCCCGACAGGGGTTCACCCCTCCACTTT. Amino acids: CASSPDRGSPLHF.